This T cell receptor (beta chain) was observed in a study of T cells in tuberculosis. Findings of the study overall: Using the GMM-specific repertoire gave under 90% accuracy versus approximately 66% with motifs.

Noted time point: new active TB diagnosis, blood taken before or within 7 days of starting treatment. J was trimmed by 4 bases and V by 4 bases; bases with no gene match: 6. This CDR3 is built from 14 residues. From germline, CDR1 is SGHRS and CDR2 YFSETQ. Sequencing was performed with immunoSEQ multiplex PCR; in TCRdb, only in-frame clones are kept and a portion is missing. The sample shows 25,000 to 35,000 clones, 86% of them seen only once. Details on this clone: Its antigen is still unknown.

The specimen comprised PBMCs, sampled at tuberculosis diagnosis. The TCR comes from an adult with tuberculosis. This chain links TRBV5-1 with TRBJ1-2; the match to TRBD1 covers 8 bases. CDR3 sequence: CASSPDRGPYGYTF. CDR3 bases: TGCGCCAGCAGCCCAGACAGGGGTCCCTATGGCTACACCTTC.